A few counts support the clone carrying this T cell receptor (beta chain). Antigen specificity is unknown. Compared with germline, one end of the junction differs, possibly owing to a read error. Patients had received no treatment of any kind before thyroid surgery. Source study methods: Clinicopathological groups supplied CDR3 differences that were used to build a distant-metastasis classifier for papillary thyroid cancer. TCRdb called clones again from the PCR reads with MiXCR. The V and J calls shown here were made by TCRdb, not taken from the authors' results. The sample has approximately 65,000 clones, about 4% seen once; the top ten hold 20% to 25%. The CDR3 has 12 residues. Germline-derived CDR1 and CDR2 are ENHRY and SYGVKD. This entry comes from a study of metastatic and nonmetastatic thyroid tumors. On the study more broadly: Both malignant and benign thyroid patients supplied peripheral blood and tumor or nodule tissue samples, across which the repertoires of these patients were then compared.

Study-wide results and limits: Significantly greater TCR beta diversity was reportedly found in malignant thyroid tumors than in benign nodules (in blood and tumor).

This chain connects TRBV10-3 to TRBJ2-5; possibly TRBD1 for D (6 bases). Sequencing input: blood. The origin of this receptor is a female donor with papillary thyroid cancer or a benign thyroid nodule (not recorded which). Some clones in this sample may be carry-over from other donors' samples. The chain's CDR3 is CATPEGGETKYF. CDR3 bases: TGTGCCACACCAGAAGGGGGAGAGACCAAGTACTTC.